The entry that follows covers one T cell receptor beta chain sequence. Its target antigen remains unknown. Base qualities are not provided; no much larger clone lies one nucleotide away. The CDR3 spans 14 residues, from the cysteine through the phenylalanine. Just CDR3 DNA is preserved here, 42 bases in frame from base 1. Per the germline V gene, SQVTM is the CDR1 and ANQGSEA is the CDR2. Trimming leaves V shorter by 4 bases and J shorter by 2 bases, with the junction holding 4 bases beyond the gene matches. Sample time point, as interpreted from the label and publication: about 28 days (+/-7) after the second vaccine dose. AZD1222 recipients with second doses at about 4 weeks or about 12 weeks were pooled, because spike-specific TCR depth and breadth did not differ between schedules. Vaccinee samples were obtained from the UK trials COV001 and COV002, which included a single-blind randomized controlled phase 2/3 trial of AZD1222 (ChAdOx1 nCoV-19) in healthy adults. For TCRbeta chain sequencing, PBMC samples from trial participants were taken at day 0 and at day 28 after the second dose.

The CDR3 regions of human TCRbeta chains were analyzed by immunosequencing. In the paper's pipeline: TCRs in the repertoires were compared against a reference library of SARS-CoV-2-specific TCRs that had been generated with the MIRA antigen-specificity platform. Breadth was defined as the fraction of unique TCRs that were SARS-CoV-2-associated. Depth was defined as the fraction of total T cells that were SARS-CoV-2-associated. Using the MIRA data, each spike-specific TCR was assigned both to the spike region to which the TCR was reactive and to a CD4 or CD8 class. Log10-transformed breadth and depth values were compared by one-way ANOVA with Sidak's multiple comparisons tests. TCRdb stores this immuneACCESS table with in-frame sequences only. Part of the clones is absent; in the studies checked, under half of the shortfall reflects unresolved V genes, and no reason is known for the rest. That table supplies the V and J calls and clone size; D and trimming were determined from the DNA. Present in this sample are tens of thousands of clones, around nine tenths of which were seen just once. The ten most abundant clones make up 12% of the sample.

This sample is part of a study of T cell responses to AZD1222 COVID-19 vaccine (dated by TCRdb to about 2021). Looking at the study overall: A total of under 250 trial participants underwent TCR sequencing, of whom 207 had received two doses of AZD1222 and about 26 had received two doses of the MenACWY control vaccine. Trial participants were enrolled by age into subgroups of 18-55, 56-69 and 70-plus years, and approximately 150, 30 and 60 TCR-sequenced participants, respectively, were included in these subgroups. The research as a whole found: The 56-69-year group was small, and its depth increase did not reach significance, likely because of low power. Conclusions about previously exposed vaccinees are limited, since just five to seven AZD1222 recipients were seropositive for SARS-CoV-2 at baseline. The whole spike protein was spanned by vaccine-associated CD4 TCRs, and dominant responses were seen in regions 160-218 and 743-854. Most participants were white British and females outnumbered males, and the authors suggested that clonal diversity may have been underestimated. Because no day 14 peak-response samples were available, the repertoires could be characterized only after the peak T cell response. Epitopes outside the regions mutated in the B.1.351 and B.1.1.7 variants were reportedly recognized by nearly half of the unique spike-specific TCRs. A significant rise in spike-specific TCR breadth and depth was observed after two AZD1222 doses relative to day 0 and relative to MenACWY recipients.

The source was peripheral blood, collected 28 days after the second AZD1222 dose. This chain is built from TRBV29-1 and TRBJ2-1; 8 central bases correspond to TRBD1. The receptor was isolated from an adult who received the AZD1222 COVID-19 vaccine. The CDR3 is CSVGQGSTYNEQFF. The DNA reads as follows: TGCAGCGTTGGACAGGGGTCAACCTACAATGAGCAGTTCTTC.